The next 2 T cell receptor beta chains were all read from a single sample in a study of blood T cell repertoires in COVID-19. The table came from immunoSEQ multiplex PCR; TCRdb's copy has only in-frame clones and leaves some out. The sample carries some 400,000 clones, approximately 89% recorded once. The sequencing input was peripheral blood. These receptors all come from a young woman with COVID-19, enrolled during active disease.

The chain links TRBV9 to TRBJ1-1; no clear D. CDR1 is SGDLS, CDR2 YYNGEE, per germline. The CDR3 consists of 13 residues. Trimming took off 0 bases at V and 0 bases at J, with 3 bases between the two ends. Here the CDR3 DNA reads TGTGCCAGCAGCGTAGCTTTGAACACTGAAGCTTTCTTT. Amino acids: CASSVALNTEAFF. The whole variable domain, filled in from reference TRBV9 and TRBJ1-1, reads DSGVTQTPKHLITATGQRVTLRCSPRSGDLSVYWYQQSLDQGLQFLIQYYNGEERAKGNILERFSAQQFPDLHSELNLSSLELGDSALYFCASSVALNTEAFFGQGTRLTVV.

The chain uses TRBV9 and TRBJ2-1; D possibly corresponds to TRBD2 (6 bases). There are 15 residues in the CDR3. V shed 0 bases and J shed 8 bases, with 15 bases lying between them. The V gene's germline CDR1 is SGDLS and CDR2 YYNGEE. The DNA of the CDR3 is TGTGCCAGCAGCGTAGTAGGAGGAGGGAGCTATGAGCAGTTCTTC. Translation: CASSVVGGGSYEQFF.